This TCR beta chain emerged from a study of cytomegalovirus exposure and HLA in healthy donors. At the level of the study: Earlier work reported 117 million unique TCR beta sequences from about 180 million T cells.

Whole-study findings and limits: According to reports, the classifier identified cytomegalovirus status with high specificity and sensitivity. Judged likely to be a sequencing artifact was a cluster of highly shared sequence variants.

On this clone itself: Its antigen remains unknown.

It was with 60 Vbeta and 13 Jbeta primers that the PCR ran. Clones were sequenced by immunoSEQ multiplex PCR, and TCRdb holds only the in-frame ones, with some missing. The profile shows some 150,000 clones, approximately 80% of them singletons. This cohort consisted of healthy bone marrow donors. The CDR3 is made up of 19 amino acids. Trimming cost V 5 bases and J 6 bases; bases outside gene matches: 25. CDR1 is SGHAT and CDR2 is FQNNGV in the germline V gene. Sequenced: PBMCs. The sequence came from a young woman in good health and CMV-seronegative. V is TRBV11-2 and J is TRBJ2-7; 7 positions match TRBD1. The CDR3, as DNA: TGTGCCAGCAGCCGCTGGGGCGGTGGGACAGTTTTTTTCCCCTTCGAGCAGTACTTC. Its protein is CASSRWGGGTVFFPFEQYF.